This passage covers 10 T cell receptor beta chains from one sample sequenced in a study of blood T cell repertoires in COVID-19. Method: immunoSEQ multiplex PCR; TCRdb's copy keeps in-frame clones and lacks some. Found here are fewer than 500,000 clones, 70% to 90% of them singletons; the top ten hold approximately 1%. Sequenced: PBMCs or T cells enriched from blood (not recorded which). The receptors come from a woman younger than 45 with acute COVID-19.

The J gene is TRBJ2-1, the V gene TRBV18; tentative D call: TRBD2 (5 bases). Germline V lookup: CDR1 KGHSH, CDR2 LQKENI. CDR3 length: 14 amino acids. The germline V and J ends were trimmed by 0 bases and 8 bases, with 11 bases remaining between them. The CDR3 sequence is CASSPPGELYEQFF. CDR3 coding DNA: TGTGCCAGCTCACCACCCGGGGAGCTGTATGAGCAGTTCTTC.

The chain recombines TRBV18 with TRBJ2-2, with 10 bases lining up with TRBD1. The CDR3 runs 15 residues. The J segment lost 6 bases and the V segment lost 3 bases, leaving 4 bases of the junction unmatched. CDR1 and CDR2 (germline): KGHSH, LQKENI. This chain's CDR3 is CASSPRQGASGELFF. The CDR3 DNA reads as TGTGCCAGCTCACCGCGACAGGGGGCATCCGGGGAGCTGTTTTTT.

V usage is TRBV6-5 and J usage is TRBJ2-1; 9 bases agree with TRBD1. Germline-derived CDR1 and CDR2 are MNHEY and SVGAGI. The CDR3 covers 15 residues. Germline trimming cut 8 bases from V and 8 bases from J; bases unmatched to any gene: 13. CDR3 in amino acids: CASGPRDRVLDEQFF. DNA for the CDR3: TGTGCCAGCGGCCCCCGGGACAGGGTGTTAGATGAGCAGTTCTTC.

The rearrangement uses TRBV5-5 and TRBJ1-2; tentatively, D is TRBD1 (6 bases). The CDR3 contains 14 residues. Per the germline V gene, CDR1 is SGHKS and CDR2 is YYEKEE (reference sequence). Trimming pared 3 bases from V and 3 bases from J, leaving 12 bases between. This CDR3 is CASSSTTGDYGYTF. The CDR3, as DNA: TGTGCCAGCAGCTCCACGACAGGAGACTATGGCTACACCTTC.

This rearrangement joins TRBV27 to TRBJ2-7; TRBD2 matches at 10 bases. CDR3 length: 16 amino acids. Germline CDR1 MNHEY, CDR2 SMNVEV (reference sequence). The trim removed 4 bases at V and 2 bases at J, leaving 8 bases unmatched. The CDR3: CASSSFRTSGPYEQYF. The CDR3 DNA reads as TGTGCCAGCAGTTCCTTCAGGACTAGCGGCCCCTACGAGCAGTACTTC.

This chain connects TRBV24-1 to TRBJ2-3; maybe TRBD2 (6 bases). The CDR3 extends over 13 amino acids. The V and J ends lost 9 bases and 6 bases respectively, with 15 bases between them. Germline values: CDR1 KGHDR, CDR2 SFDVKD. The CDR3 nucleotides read TGTGCCACCGGCCCCGGGGGAGCTGATACGCAGTATTTT. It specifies CATGPGGADTQYF.

The CDR3 spells CASSGGTSGPYYNEQFF. CDR3 in DNA: TGTGCCAGTAGTGGCGGGACTAGCGGGCCGTATTACAATGAGCAGTTCTTC. The rearrangement uses TRBV19 and TRBJ2-1; 12 bases agree with TRBD2. The trim removed 5 bases at V and 4 bases at J, leaving 9 bases unmatched. The CDR3 has 17 amino acids. The germline CDR1 and CDR2 sequences are LNHDA and SQIVND (reference sequence).

CDR3 in DNA: TGTGCCAGCAGCTTGGGGCAGACAGATACGCAGTATTTT. Its translation: CASSLGQTDTQYF. The chain recombines TRBV5-6 with TRBJ2-3; D is ambiguous. The CDR3 is 13 amino acids. In germline, CDR1 is SGHDT, CDR2 YYEEEE. Between the trimmed V and J ends, which lost 0 bases and 3 bases, there was a span of 5 bases.

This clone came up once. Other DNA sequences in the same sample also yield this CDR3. The CDR3 bases are TGTGCCAGCTCACCACCGCGGGACAGGGGGTATGGCTACACCTTC. It specifies CASSPPRDRGYGYTF. The chain joins TRBV18 to TRBJ1-2, with 11 bases that match TRBD1. Germline CDR1 reads KGHSH; CDR2 reads LQKENI. V shed 0 bases and J 5 bases; nucleotides not matched to a gene: 2. The CDR3 spans 15 residues.

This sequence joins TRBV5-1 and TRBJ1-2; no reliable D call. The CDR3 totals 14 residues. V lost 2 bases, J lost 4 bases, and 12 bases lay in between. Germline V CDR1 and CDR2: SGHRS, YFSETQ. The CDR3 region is CASSFVAGRYGYTF. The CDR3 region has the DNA TGCGCCAGCAGCTTTGTGGCAGGCCGCTATGGCTACACCTTC.